The 22 T cell receptor beta chains in this list originate from one sample, sequenced in a study of blood T cell repertoires in COVID-19. Some clones are missing from TCRdb's copy, which holds only in-frame ones; the method was immunoSEQ multiplex PCR. The table shows some 270,000 clones, with under 95% occurring only once. The source material was PBMCs or T cells enriched from blood (not recorded which). The source of these receptors is a man between 40 and 49 years old who had been exposed to COVID-19.

V gene TRBV4-2 combines with J gene TRBJ1-2; 7 bases are a match to TRBD1. With V trimmed by 3 bases and J by 3 bases, 10 bases remained unmatched. There are 16 residues in the CDR3. Germline V lookup: CDR1 LGHNA, CDR2 YNFKEQ. CDR3 in amino acids: CASSQEPGQRYYGYTF. CDR3 DNA: TGTGCCAGCAGCCAGGAACCGGGACAGAGGTACTATGGCTACACCTTC.

The CDR3 nucleotides read TGTGCCAGCAGTTTTGGGACTAGCGGAAGGGAGACCCAGTACTTC. This sequence encodes CASSFGTSGRETQYF. This chain connects TRBV6-5 to TRBJ2-5, with 11 bases that match TRBD2. The CDR3 has 15 residues. Germline CDR1 is MNHEY and CDR2 is SVGAGI. V was clipped by 4 bases and J by 5 bases; unmatched bases: 6.

The CDR3 reads CASSHAGDSGNTIYF. The DNA for the CDR3 is TGTGCCAGCAGCCACGCAGGGGACTCTGGAAACACCATATATTTT. The V call is TRBV4-2, the J call TRBJ1-3; a weak D match, TRBD1 (6 bases). This CDR3 has 15 residues. Germline assignment: CDR1 LGHNA and CDR2 YNFKEQ. V lost 3 bases, J lost 0 bases, and 9 bases lay in between.

The rearrangement links TRBV7-9 to TRBJ1-3; TRBD1 agrees at 7 bases. The J segment lost 7 bases and the V segment lost 4 bases, leaving 19 bases of the junction unmatched. CDR1 and CDR2 from the germline V gene are SEHNR and FQNEAQ (reference sequence). This CDR3 contains 18 residues. The DNA of the CDR3 is TGTGCCAGCAGCTCCCGACAGGGTGGAGGTATATCGGGGAACACCATATATTTT. It yields the protein CASSSRQGGGISGNTIYF.

The rearrangement joins TRBV4-3 to TRBJ2-3, with 10 nucleotides matching TRBD2. V shed 4 bases, J shed 2 bases, and the junction held 6 bases outside the gene matches. The CDR3 contains 16 residues. Looked up from germline, CDR1 is LGHNA and CDR2 is YSLEER. CDR3 loop: CASSPRLAGITDTQYF. Here the CDR3 DNA reads TGCGCCAGCAGCCCGAGACTAGCGGGTATCACAGATACGCAGTATTTT.

V and J are TRBV28 and TRBJ1-1; D is ambiguous. This CDR3 is built from 16 residues. Germline values: CDR1 MDHEN, CDR2 SYDVKM. V lost 6 bases and J lost 2, with 19 bases in between. The CDR3 bases are TGTGCCAGCAGGCCAGTGGAGGGCGAGATCAACACTGAAGCTTTCTTT. Its translation: CASRPVEGEINTEAFF.

This rearrangement joins TRBV6-5 to TRBJ2-7; possibly TRBD1 for D (8 bases). The V gene lost 4 bases and the J gene lost 7 bases, with 20 bases spanning the gap. The CDR3 is made up of 15 amino acids. The germline CDR1 and CDR2 sequences are MNHEY and SVGAGI. The CDR3 region is CASSSLQGGTREQYF. The CDR3 DNA sequence: TGTGCCAGCAGTTCGCTACAGGGGGGGACCCGTGAGCAGTACTTC.

The V and J genes are TRBV18 and TRBJ1-1; 10 bases map to TRBD1. The CDR3 extends over 15 amino acids. CDR1 is KGHSH and CDR2 is LQKENI in the germline V gene. With V trimmed by 3 bases and J by 1 base, 2 bases remained unmatched. CDR3 DNA: TGTGCCAGCTCACCCCGGGACAGGGGGAACACTGAAGCTTTCTTT. Translation gives CASSPRDRGNTEAFF.

The rearrangement links TRBV21-1 to TRBJ2-2; TRBD2 is the table's D call and was not checked against the DNA. TRBV21-1 is marked as a pseudogene. The CDR3 consists of 19 residues. The CDR3 is CASSKGPRAGDSHTGELFF. CDR3 nucleotide sequence: TGTGCCAGCAGCAAAGGCCCGCGAGCGGGAGACTCCCACACCGGGGAGCTGTTTTTT.

This chain links TRBV11-2 with TRBJ2-3; a weak D match, TRBD2 (6 bases). This CDR3 contains 14 residues. V was pared by 4 bases and J by 1 base, with 9 bases between. The germline V gene has CDR1 SGHAT and CDR2 FQNNGV. The CDR3 DNA is TGTGCCAGCAGCTCGGCTAGCGGCACAGATACGCAGTATTTT. Residues: CASSSASGTDTQYF. Variable domain in full (rest from reference TRBV11-2 and TRBJ2-3): EAGVAQSPRYKIIEKRQSVAFWCNPISGHATLYWYQQILGQGPKLLIQFQNNGVVDDSQLPKDRFSAERLKGVDSTLKIQPAKLEDSAVYLCASSSASGTDTQYFGPGTRLTVL.

The rearrangement joins TRBV6-5 to TRBJ2-7, with D unclear. CDR1 and CDR2 from the germline V gene are MNHEY and SVGAGI. Trimming took 6 bases from V and 0 from J, leaving 9 bases between them. The CDR3 has 13 residues. CDR3 amino acids: CASRRGPSYEQYF. The CDR3 DNA follows: TGTGCCAGCAGACGAGGCCCCTCCTACGAGCAGTACTTC.

The CDR3: CASSGTGENYGYTF. DNA for the CDR3: TGTGCCAGCAGCGGGACAGGGGAGAACTATGGCTACACCTTC. V and J are TRBV28 and TRBJ1-2; TRBD1 agrees at 10 bases. J lost 2 bases, V lost 6 bases, and 3 bases had no gene match. Per the germline V gene, CDR1 is MDHEN and CDR2 is SYDVKM. CDR3 length equals 14 residues.

This chain links TRBV30 with TRBJ2-5; D is perhaps TRBD1 (5 bases). Trimming left V 3 bases short and J 3 bases short, with 11 bases between. The V gene's germline CDR1 is GTSNPN and CDR2 SVGIG (reference sequence). The CDR3 covers 13 residues. The CDR3 DNA reads as TGTGCCTGGAGGGATGGGGCGGAAGAGACCCAGTACTTC. It translates to CAWRDGAEETQYF.

J is TRBJ1-5 and V is TRBV4-3, with D hard to call. With 0 bases removed from V and 6 bases from J, the gap between germline ends came to 9 bases. CDR1 and CDR2 from the germline V gene are LGHNA and YSLEER. The CDR3 covers 14 residues. CDR3 amino acids: CASSQDRVSQPQHF. CDR3 nucleotides: TGCGCCAGCAGCCAAGATCGGGTCTCTCAGCCCCAGCATTTT.

The J gene is TRBJ2-2, the V gene TRBV11-3; D remains ambiguous. The V end was cut by 2 bases, the J end by 5 bases, with 6 bases between. CDR3 size: 13 residues. Per germline, CDR1 SGHNT and CDR2 YENEEA. CDR3 protein: CASSLSVTGELFF. CDR3 bases: TGTGCCAGCAGCTTATCTGTAACCGGGGAGCTGTTTTTT.

This chain links TRBV6-5 with TRBJ2-1; unclear D gene. The germline CDR1 and CDR2 sequences are MNHEY and SVGAGI. The CDR3 length is 12 residues. The V gene lost 9 bases and the J gene lost 6 bases, with 12 bases spanning the gap. For the CDR3, the DNA is TGTGCCAGTCTACTTCGTTCCAATGAGCAGTTCTTC. Translation: CASLLRSNEQFF.

The chain employs TRBV11-2 and TRBJ1-6; D remains ambiguous. The CDR3 totals 13 residues. V shed 5 bases and J shed 10 bases, with 12 bases lying between them. Germline V gene lookup returns CDR1 SGHAT and CDR2 FQNNGV. As DNA, the CDR3 is TGTGCCAGCAGCCCCGGGTTTGGCTCACCCCTCCACTTT. Translated, it gives CASSPGFGSPLHF.

The chain is built from TRBV5-1 and TRBJ1-2; 12 nucleotides agree with TRBD1. This CDR3 contains 17 residues. The trim removed 3 bases at V and 4 bases at J, leaving 10 bases unmatched. CDR1 and CDR2 from the germline V gene are SGHRS and YFSETQ. The CDR3 region has the DNA TGCGCCAGCAGCTATGGGACAGGGGGCTCTCCAATCTATGGCTACACCTTC. It specifies CASSYGTGGSPIYGYTF.

CDR3 residues: CSVEDRDRGREKLFF. Written as DNA, the CDR3 is TGCAGCGTTGAAGATCGGGACAGGGGGCGTGAAAAACTGTTTTTT. The V and J genes are TRBV29-1 and TRBJ1-4, with 12 bases that match TRBD1. The CDR3 runs to 15 residues. Per the germline V gene, CDR1 is SQVTM and CDR2 is ANQGSEA. The V and J ends lost 0 bases and 7 bases, in that order; junction bases with no gene match: 3.

This sequence joins TRBV28 and TRBJ1-3, with D perhaps matching TRBD1 (6 bases). Trimming took 8 bases from V and 0 from J, leaving 11 bases between them. CDR3 length: 14 residues. Germline V lookup: CDR1 MDHEN, CDR2 SYDVKM. For the CDR3, the DNA is TGTGCCAGCGAGGACAGAGACTCTGGAAACACCATATATTTT. Encoded protein: CASEDRDSGNTIYF.

The chain joins TRBV6-5 to TRBJ1-5; D is possibly TRBD1 (5 bases). This CDR3 region has 15 residues. V was shortened by 0 bases and J by 2 bases, with 8 bases between the two germline ends. Germline V CDR1 and CDR2: MNHEY, SVGAGI. CDR3 sequence: CASSYSAQGNQPQHF. DNA for the CDR3: TGTGCCAGCAGTTACTCGGCACAGGGCAATCAGCCCCAGCATTTT.

The gene calls are TRBV7-9 and TRBJ1-2, with D unclear. In germline, CDR1 is SEHNR, CDR2 FQNEAQ (reference sequence). The CDR3 runs 14 residues. V lost 5 bases, J lost 5 bases, and 15 bases lay in between. CDR3 sequence (DNA): TGTGCCAGCAGCCCAACCGGGTCGTCGTATGGCTACACCTTC. This gives the protein CASSPTGSSYGYTF.